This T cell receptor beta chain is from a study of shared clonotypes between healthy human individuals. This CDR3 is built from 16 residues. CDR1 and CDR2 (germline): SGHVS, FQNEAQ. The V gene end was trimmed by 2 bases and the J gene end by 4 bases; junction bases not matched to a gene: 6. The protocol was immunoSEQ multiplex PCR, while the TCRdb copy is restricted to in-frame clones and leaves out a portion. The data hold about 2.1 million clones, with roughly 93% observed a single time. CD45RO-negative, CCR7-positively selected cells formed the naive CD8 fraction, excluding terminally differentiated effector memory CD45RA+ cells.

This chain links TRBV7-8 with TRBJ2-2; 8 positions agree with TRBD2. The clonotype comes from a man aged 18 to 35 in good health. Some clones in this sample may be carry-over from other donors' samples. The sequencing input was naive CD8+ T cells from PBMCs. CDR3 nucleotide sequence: TGTGCCAGCAGCTTATCCCAGCGGGAGCCCACCGGGGAGCTGTTTTTT. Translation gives CASSLSQREPTGELFF. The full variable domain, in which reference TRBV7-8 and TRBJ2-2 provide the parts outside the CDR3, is GAGVSQSPRYKVAKRGQDVALRCDPISGHVSLFWYQQALGQGPEFLTYFQNEAQLDKSGLPSDRFFAERPEGSVSTLKIQRTQQEDSAVYLCASSLSQREPTGELFFGEGSRLTVL.